A selection of T cell receptor beta chains follows, all from one sample in a study of T cells in Graves' hyperthyroidism and ophthalmopathy. TCRdb reanalysed the multiplex PCR reads using MiXCR and keeps one entry per CDR3 protein. The sample lists nearly 600,000 distinct CDR3 sequences, 14% occurring once. Sequenced: blood. The receptors derive from a woman aged 18-35 years with Graves' ophthalmopathy. The CDR3 runs from the conserved cysteine through the conserved F or W. The D gene is left open where the match is weak. The size field is filled for only some rows; it gives once, few, many or a size class.

cdr3_nt | cdr3_aa | clone_size | d_call | j_call | v_call
TGTGCCAGCAGGGGGGCTAGTAAAGCGGGAGGGGGTTACAATGAGCAGTTCTTC | CASRGASKAGGGYNEQFF | many | TRBD2 | TRBJ2-1 | TRBV2
TGTGCCAGCAGTTACTGGGCTGGTCGAGGGCCCTCGGAGACCCAGTACTTC | CASSYWAGRGPSETQYF | many | . | TRBJ2-5 | TRBV6-6
TGTGCCAGCAGTTCCCTCGGACTAGCGGGATTCTACAATGAGCAGTTCTTC | CASSSLGLAGFYNEQFF | many | TRBD2 | TRBJ2-1 | TRBV27
TGTGCCAGCAGCTTAGCGGCCCCCCCGGAGACCCAGTACTTC | CASSLAAPPETQYF | . | . | TRBJ2-5 | TRBV7-9
TGTGCCAGCAGCGTAGGCCAAGAGCGGGAGAGGTACGAGCAGTACTTC | CASSVGQERERYEQYF | few | TRBD2 | TRBJ2-7 | TRBV9
TGTGCCAGCAGTGGGACTAGCGGGGGGTACCAAGAGACCCAGTACTTC | CASSGTSGGYQETQYF | many | TRBD2 | TRBJ2-5 | TRBV2
TGTGCCAGCAGTCCTACAGCGGGAGGGAACGTCGGGGAGCAGTTCTTC | CASSPTAGGNVGEQFF | few | TRBD2 | TRBJ2-1 | TRBV27
TGTGCCAGCAGCTTAGTCGGGACAAATGACGAGCAGTACTTC | CASSLVGTNDEQYF | many | . | TRBJ2-7 | TRBV11-3
TGTGCCAGCAGCCCAAGAGGGGGTCCAACCTACGAGCAGTACTTC | CASSPRGGPTYEQYF | many | . | TRBJ2-7 | TRBV7-9
TGTGCCAGCAGCCAATTCCGGGAGGCAGATACGCAGTATTTT | CASSQFREADTQYF | many | TRBD2 | TRBJ2-3 | TRBV3-1
TGTGCCAGCTCACCGACCCCCAGGGGAGTAGGATACTACGAGCAGTACTTC | CASSPTPRGVGYYEQYF | . | . | TRBJ2-7 | TRBV18
TGCAGTGCTAGTGGGCAGATGCAGGAGAGCTCCTACGAGCAGTACTTC | CSASGQMQESSYEQYF | . | . | TRBJ2-7 | TRBV20-1